These 25 T cell receptor beta chains were sequenced from one sample in a study of T cells in Graves' hyperthyroidism and ophthalmopathy. RNA transcripts were the template for amplifying TCR beta CDR3 regions. The primer set for the first-round RT-PCR of the TCR CDR3 was HTBI. Each CDR3 protein is one row after TCRdb ran MiXCR on the multiplex PCR reads. The data contain 500,000 to 550,000 distinct CDR3 sequences, less than 25% of them singletons. The specimen sequenced was blood. The origin of the receptors is a man aged 18-30 years with Graves' hyperthyroidism.

The rearrangement uses TRBV6-1 and TRBJ1-1; D perhaps matches TRBD1 (6 bases). CDR1 is MNHNS and CDR2 is SASEGT in the germline V gene. The V end was cut by 5 bases, the J end by 1 base, with 20 bases between. The CDR3 contains 17 residues. The DNA of the CDR3 is TGTGCCAGCAGTCCTCAGGGGATCCTAGGAACGAACACTGAAGCTTTCTTT. Protein: CASSPQGILGTNTEAFF.

The gene calls are TRBV4-3 and TRBJ2-5; TRBD1 agrees at 7 bases. The trim removed 4 bases at V and 5 bases at J, leaving 13 bases unmatched. The germline V gene encodes CDR1 LGHNA and CDR2 YSLEER. The CDR3 extends over 16 amino acids. The CDR3 DNA follows: TGCGCCAGCAGCCCGATCGGGACAGAACCTCTGGAGACCCAGTACTTC. It specifies CASSPIGTEPLETQYF.

The rearrangement uses TRBV29-1 and TRBJ1-2; TRBD1 matches at 9 bases. This CDR3 comprises 12 residues. After removal of 4 bases from V and 4 bases from J, the junction contained 1 base not matched to a gene. In germline, CDR1 is SQVTM, CDR2 ANQGSEA. The CDR3 protein is CSVVQGAYGYTF. CDR3 DNA sequence: TGCAGCGTTGTACAGGGGGCCTATGGCTACACCTTC.

This clonotype was observed many times. The CDR3 spells CASRGQGAPLVTNYGYTF. For the CDR3, the DNA is TGTGCCAGCAGAGGACAGGGGGCACCTCTTGTCACTAACTATGGCTACACCTTC. The V gene is TRBV12-3 or TRBV12-4, the J gene TRBJ1-2, with 11 nucleotides matching TRBD1. The CDR3 length is 18 residues. The junction had 12 bases not matched to a gene; V was cut back by 6 bases and J by 0 bases.

The chain is built from TRBV14 and TRBJ2-7, with D uncertain. The CDR3 consists of 15 residues. The V end lost 1 base, the J end lost 2 bases, and 12 bases lay between the germline ends. Germline lookup yields CDR1 SGHDN and CDR2 FVKESK. The CDR3 loop is CASSQAPQATYEQYF. DNA of the CDR3: TGTGCCAGCAGCCAAGCCCCCCAGGCGACCTACGAGCAGTACTTC. Combining the CDR3 with reference TRBV14 and TRBJ2-7 gives the whole variable domain EAGVTQFPSHSVIEKGQTVTLRCDPISGHDNLYWYRRVMGKEIKFLLHFVKESKQDESGMPNNRFLAERTGGTYSTLKVQPAELEDSGVYFCASSQAPQATYEQYFGPGTRLTVT.

The rearrangement joins TRBV7-8 to TRBJ1-1; 7 bases are shared with TRBD1. The CDR3 is 15 amino acids. V shed 1 base and J 6 bases; nucleotides not matched to a gene: 8. Germline assignment: CDR1 SGHVS and CDR2 FQNEAQ. The CDR3 is CASSLGAGGGPEAFF. The CDR3 DNA sequence: TGTGCCAGCAGCTTAGGGGCAGGGGGAGGGCCTGAAGCTTTCTTT.

This clonotype showed up just once. This CDR3 is CASSLEYGRGRYQETQYF. DNA of the CDR3: TGTGCCAGCAGCTTAGAGTACGGCAGGGGCCGGTACCAAGAGACCCAGTACTTC. The chain couples TRBV11-2 to TRBJ2-5; the D gene is possibly TRBD1 (6 bases). Germline CDR1 is SGHAT and CDR2 is FQNNGV. There are 18 residues in the CDR3. With 0 bases removed from V and 0 bases from J, the gap between germline ends came to 17 bases.

This clonotype was seen more than once but under ten times. The rearrangement uses TRBV11-2 and TRBJ1-2; 7 bases map to TRBD1. This CDR3 comprises 18 residues. The V and J ends lost 3 bases and 3 bases, in that order; junction bases with no gene match: 16. Germline values: CDR1 SGHAT, CDR2 FQNNGV. The CDR3 reads CASSFSRGGWGDDYGYTF. CDR3 DNA sequence: TGTGCCAGCAGCTTTTCACGAGGGGGCTGGGGGGACGACTATGGCTACACCTTC.

This clonotype was observed many times. The gene calls are TRBV6-5 and TRBJ2-5, with D hard to call. This CDR3 comprises 14 residues. With 0 bases removed from V and 1 base from J, the gap between germline ends came to 6 bases. Germline V lookup: CDR1 MNHEY, CDR2 SVGAGI. The CDR3 nucleotides are TGTGCCAGCAGTTACTCGATGCTCCAAGAGACCCAGTACTTC. This translates into CASSYSMLQETQYF.

This clonotype was seen ten or more times. V and J are TRBV29-1 and TRBJ2-5, with 7 bases fitting TRBD2. J was trimmed by 5 bases and V by 5 bases; bases with no gene match: 20. CDR1 is SQVTM and CDR2 is ANQGSEA in the germline V gene. The CDR3 covers 17 residues. The CDR3 nucleotides read TGCAGCGTTCCAACCTCGCTTCTGAGCCCCGGGGGGGAGACCCAGTACTTC. It codes for CSVPTSLLSPGGETQYF.

This clonotype was recorded at least ten times. The chain recombines TRBV6-1 with TRBJ1-5; a possible D gene is TRBD1 (6 bases). The CDR3 covers 16 residues. V was clipped by 1 base and J by 4 bases, with 14 bases between them. The germline V gene encodes CDR1 MNHNS and CDR2 SASEGT. The chain's CDR3 is CASSEGYDRPNQPQHF. CDR3 coding DNA: TGTGCCAGCAGTGAAGGTTATGACAGGCCTAATCAGCCCCAGCATTTT.

This clonotype was seen a few times. The chain combines TRBV7-9 with TRBJ1-6; D uncertain. This CDR3 region has 14 residues. The germline V and J ends were trimmed by 7 bases and 9 bases, with 16 bases remaining between them. Germline CDR1 and CDR2: SEHNR and FQNEAQ (reference sequence). The CDR3 here is CASTPGEGGSPLHF. The CDR3 region has the DNA TGTGCCAGCACCCCCGGGGAGGGTGGTTCACCCCTCCACTTT.

This chain connects TRBV9 to TRBJ2-5, with D possibly matching TRBD2 (6 bases). V lost 2 bases, J lost 5 bases, and 13 bases lay in between. The CDR3 is 14 amino acids. In germline, CDR1 is SGDLS, CDR2 YYNGEE. The CDR3 here is CASSVRSGGETQYF. CDR3 in DNA: TGTGCCAGCAGCGTGCGGAGTGGGGGGGAGACCCAGTACTTC.

About this clonotype: It may be a read error: a sequence one base away is much more abundant. This chain connects TRBV11-2 to TRBJ2-5; tentative D call: TRBD2 (7 bases). Germline V lookup: CDR1 SGHAT, CDR2 FQNNGV. This CDR3 is built from 15 residues. V lost 2 bases and J lost 5, with 15 bases in between. The CDR3 sequence is CASSLIRGALETQYF. CDR3 coding DNA: TGTGCCAGCAGCTTAATACGGGGGGCATTGGAGACCCAGTACTTC.

Many counts were recorded for this clonotype. This chain links TRBV5-1 with TRBJ1-2, with 8 bases lining up with TRBD1. The germline gives CDR1 SGHRS, CDR2 YFSETQ. CDR3 size: 16 residues. With 3 bases clipped from V and 1 base from J, the junction kept 8 bases outside the gene matches. The CDR3 nucleotides read TGCGCCAGCAGCTCACTGGGACAGGCGAATAACTATGGCTACACCTTC. Protein product: CASSSLGQANNYGYTF.

Ten or more counts support this clonotype. This chain uses TRBV2 with TRBJ2-2; maybe TRBD1 (5 bases). Trimming removed 3 bases from V and 1 base from J, with 12 bases in between. Germline values: CDR1 SNHLY, CDR2 FYNNEI. CDR3 length equals 16 residues. The CDR3 nucleotides are TGTGCCAGCAGTGATGGGGCAGCAAGGAACACCGGGGAGCTGTTTTTT. Translation gives CASSDGAARNTGELFF.

This chain joins TRBV7-9 and TRBJ2-2, with D possibly matching TRBD2 (5 bases). This CDR3 region has 15 residues. Germline lookup yields CDR1 SEHNR and CDR2 FQNEAQ (reference sequence). Trimming took off 1 base at V and 4 bases at J, with 10 bases between the two ends. Written as DNA, the CDR3 is TGTGCCAGCAGCTTAGGGGAGAAGCCCACCGGGGAGCTGTTTTTT. The encoded protein is CASSLGEKPTGELFF.

This rearrangement joins TRBV6-5 to TRBJ1-6; the D is unclear. This CDR3 spans 15 amino acids. V was pared by 1 base and J by 7 bases, with 11 bases between. Germline CDR1 and CDR2: MNHEY and SVGAGI. CDR3 sequence (DNA): TGTGCCAGCAGTTACTACGGGGAGGAGAATTCACCCCTCCACTTT. Encoded protein: CASSYYGEENSPLHF.

Ten or more counts support this clonotype. This chain uses TRBV6-1 with TRBJ1-1, with 7 bases fitting TRBD1. The germline gives CDR1 MNHNS, CDR2 SASEGT. The CDR3 runs 12 residues. V gave up 8 bases and J gave up 1 base; unmatched junction bases: 1. CDR3 residues: CASGDRNTEAFF. DNA of the CDR3: TGTGCCAGCGGGGACAGGAACACTGAAGCTTTCTTT.

In this sample, this clonotype turned up many times. The rearrangement joins TRBV18 to TRBJ1-1; no reliable D call. V shed 2 bases and J shed 1 base, with 5 bases lying between them. From germline, CDR1 is KGHSH and CDR2 LQKENI. The CDR3 loop spans 13 amino acids. CDR3 bases: TGTGCCAGCTCACCAAAGCAGAACACTGAAGCTTTCTTT. It encodes CASSPKQNTEAFF.

About this clonotype itself: Lacking the conserved final phenylalanine or tryptophan, this CDR3 likely reflects a read error. The chain couples TRBV6-1 to TRBJ1-2; TRBD1 aligns across 7 bases. Germline V gives CDR1 MNHNS, CDR2 SASEGT. With V trimmed by 4 bases and J by 4 bases, 9 bases remained unmatched. The CDR3 totals 15 residues. CDR3 loop: CASSVGQGGFYGYTY. CDR3 sequence (DNA): TGTGCCAGCAGTGTAGGTCAGGGGGGCTTCTATGGCTACACCTAC.

This clonotype was seen a handful of times. This chain links TRBV28 with TRBJ2-3; 8 positions agree with TRBD1. After removal of 5 bases from V and 2 bases from J, the junction contained 6 bases not matched to a gene. The CDR3 is 15 amino acids. Germline CDR1 MDHEN, CDR2 SYDVKM. CDR3 bases: TGTGCCAGCAGTCCGACAGGGGAGGTCACAGATACGCAGTATTTT. Its translation: CASSPTGEVTDTQYF.

In its sample, this clonotype was seen many times. V is TRBV12-3 or TRBV12-4 and J is TRBJ1-1; tentatively, D is TRBD1 (5 bases). The CDR3 has 13 amino acids. V lost 4 bases to trimming and J lost 6 bases, with 12 bases between them. The CDR3 here is CASSSRRDAEAFF. DNA for the CDR3: TGTGCCAGCAGTTCTAGAAGGGACGCTGAAGCTTTCTTT.

This clonotype was counted at least ten times. The V and J genes are TRBV6-5 and TRBJ1-1; 10 bases agree with TRBD1. This CDR3 region has 15 residues. Germline CDR1 and CDR2: MNHEY and SVGAGI. V was pared by 4 bases and J by 3 bases, with 5 bases of the junction left unmatched. CDR3 nucleotides: TGTGCCAGCAGTTCGGGACAGGGGTTCCACACTGAAGCTTTCTTT. As protein: CASSSGQGFHTEAFF.

This clonotype was recorded many times. The chain has TRBV28 and TRBJ2-5, with a possible D match to TRBD2 (5 bases). This CDR3 region has 15 residues. Trimming left V 4 bases short and J 5 bases short, with 17 bases between. Germline V gene lookup returns CDR1 MDHEN and CDR2 SYDVKM. Written as DNA, the CDR3 is TGTGCCAGCAGTTACCGGCGGGCACTCTGGGAGACCCAGTACTTC. Protein product: CASSYRRALWETQYF.